The clone carrying this TCR beta chain was detected many times. TCRdb re-analysed the 5' RACE reads in MiXCR, keeping a single row per CDR3 protein. The profile shows about 100,000 distinct CDR3 sequences, roughly 13% of them singletons. V lost 5 bases to trimming and J lost 2 bases, with 12 bases between them. Germline CDR1 reads SGHAT; CDR2 reads FQNNGV. The CDR3 consists of 14 residues. The data belong to a study of early T cells in non-severe SARS-CoV-2 infection. The V call is TRBV11-2, the J call TRBJ1-1; D may be TRBD1 (5 bases). The material sequenced was whole blood. The TCR was taken from an adult who was a healthcare worker with PCR-confirmed SARS-CoV-2 infection or an uninfected control (not recorded which). CDR3 region: CASSPAGSNTEAFF. The CDR3 coding sequence is TGTGCCAGCAGCCCCGCAGGGAGTAACACTGAAGCTTTCTTT.